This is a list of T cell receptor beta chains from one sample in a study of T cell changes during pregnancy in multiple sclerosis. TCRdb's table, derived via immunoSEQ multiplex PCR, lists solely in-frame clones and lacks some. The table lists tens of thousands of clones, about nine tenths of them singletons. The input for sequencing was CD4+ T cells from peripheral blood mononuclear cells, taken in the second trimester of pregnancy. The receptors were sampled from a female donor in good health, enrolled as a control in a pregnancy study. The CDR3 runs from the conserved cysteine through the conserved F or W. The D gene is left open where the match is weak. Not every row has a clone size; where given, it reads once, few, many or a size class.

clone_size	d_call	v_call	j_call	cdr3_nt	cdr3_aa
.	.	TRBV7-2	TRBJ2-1	TGTGCCAGCGGGGGGAGGCTAAGCTCCTACAATGAGCAGTTCTTC	CASGGRLSSYNEQFF
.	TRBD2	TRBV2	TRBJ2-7	TGTGCCAGCAGTCTACTAGCGGGGGGTACCTACGAGCAGTACTTC	CASSLLAGGTYEQYF
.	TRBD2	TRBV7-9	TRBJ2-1	TGTGCCAGCAGCTCCAATAGCGGGGGGGCCATGTTCTTC	CASSSNSGGAMFF
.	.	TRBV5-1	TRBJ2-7	TGCGCCAGCAGCGACGCAGGGGGGCTCGCCTACGAGCAGTACTTC	CASSDAGGLAYEQYF
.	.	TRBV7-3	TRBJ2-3	TGTGCCAGCAGCCGCGGGACTCACCCAGATACGCAGTATTTT	CASSRGTHPDTQYF
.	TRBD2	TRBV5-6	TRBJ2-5	TGTGCCAGCAGCGATACTAGCGCCCAAGGGCAAGAGACCCAGTACTTC	CASSDTSAQGQETQYF
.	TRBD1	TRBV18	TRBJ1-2	TGTGCCAGCTCACCAAACGACAGGGACTATGGCTACACCTTC	CASSPNDRDYGYTF
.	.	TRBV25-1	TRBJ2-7	TGTGCCAGCAGTCTCGGGGTGCAAGGATACGAGCAGTACTTC	CASSLGVQGYEQYF
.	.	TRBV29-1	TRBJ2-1	TGCAGCCCGAGAACGAACAATGAGCAGTTCTTC	CSPRTNNEQFF
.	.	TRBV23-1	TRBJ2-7	TGCGCCAGCAGTCACCTCAAGGGGGTCCACGAGCAGTACTTC	CASSHLKGVHEQYF
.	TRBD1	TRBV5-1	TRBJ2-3	TGCGCCACTGGGGACAGGGACTTCAGGGATACGCAGTATTTT	CATGDRDFRDTQYF
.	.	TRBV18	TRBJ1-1	TGTGCCAGCTCACCATTCAGGTATGATGAAGCTTTCTTT	CASSPFRYDEAFF
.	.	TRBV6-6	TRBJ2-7	TGTGCCAGCAGCCCCGGCGGTCACGAGCAGTACTTC	CASSPGGHEQYF
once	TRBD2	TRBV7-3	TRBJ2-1	TGTGCCAGCAGCTATACCCGACTAGCGGGTTACAATGAGCAGTTCTTC	CASSYTRLAGYNEQFF
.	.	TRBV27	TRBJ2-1	TGTGCCACCCAGAGGGAGGGACACCCCCGGAGGATCTTC	CATQREGHPRRIF
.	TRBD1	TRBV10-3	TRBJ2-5	TGTGCCACCCGTCACGGGACAGCCACCCCGGCCCAGTACTTC	CATRHGTATPAQYF
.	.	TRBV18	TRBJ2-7	TGTGCCAGCTCACCCATGGGGCAGGCGGAGATGGGGCAGTACTTC	CASSPMGQAEMGQYF
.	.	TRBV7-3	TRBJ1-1	TGTGCCAGCAGCGCCGTCAGGGCCGACACTGAAGCTTTCTTT	CASSAVRADTEAFF
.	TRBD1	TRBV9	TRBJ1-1	TGTGCCAGCCGGGACAGGGGCGTGGGGTTCGTTCGCACTGAAGCTTTCTTT	CASRDRGVGFVRTEAFF
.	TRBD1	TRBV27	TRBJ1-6	TGTGCCAGCAGTCCAGGACAGGGCCTATGGAATTCACCCCTCCACTTT	CASSPGQGLWNSPLHF
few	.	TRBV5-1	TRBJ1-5	TGCGCCAGCAGACCGGGGAGTGGGAATCAGCCCCAGCATTTT	CASRPGSGNQPQHF
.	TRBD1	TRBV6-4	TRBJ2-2	TGTGCCAGCAGCGCCGGGACAGGGGTGAACACCGGGGAGCTGTTTTTT	CASSAGTGVNTGELFF
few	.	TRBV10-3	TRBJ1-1	TGTGCCATCAGTGACCCAACAGTGAACACTGAAGCTTTCTTT	CAISDPTVNTEAFF
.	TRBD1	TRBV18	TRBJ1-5	TGTGCCAGCTCACCGACCGGGACAGGAGGAAATCAGCCCCAGCATTTT	CASSPTGTGGNQPQHF
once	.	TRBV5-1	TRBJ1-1	TGCGCCAGCAGCTTACTTGCGGGGCCGAACACTGAAGCTTTCTTT	CASSLLAGPNTEAFF
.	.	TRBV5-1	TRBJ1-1	TGCGCCAGCAGCCCCGGACAGACCGGTCCCCCTGAAGCTTTCTTT	CASSPGQTGPPEAFF
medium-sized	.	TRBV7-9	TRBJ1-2	TGTGCCAGCAGCTTAGCACAGGCAGTCTATGGCTACACCTTC	CASSLAQAVYGYTF
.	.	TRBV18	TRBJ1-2	TGTGCCAGCTCACCCGACAGTGCTAACTATGGCTACACCTTC	CASSPDSANYGYTF
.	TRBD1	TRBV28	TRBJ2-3	TGTGCCAGCACCCCTAGCGGACAGGGGTTTTCAGATACGCAGTATTTT	CASTPSGQGFSDTQYF
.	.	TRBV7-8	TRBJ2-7	TGTGCCAGCAGCTTTGGAGTTGCGGCTACCTACGAGCAGTACTTC	CASSFGVAATYEQYF
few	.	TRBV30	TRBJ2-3	TGTGCCTGGAGTGTAACGGGATTCACAGATACGCAGTATTTT	CAWSVTGFTDTQYF
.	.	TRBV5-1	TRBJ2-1	TGCGCCTGCACCGCGAGCTCCTACAATGAGCAGTTCTTC	CACTASSYNEQFF
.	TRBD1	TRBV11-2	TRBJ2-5	TGTGCCAGCAGCACAGGGGGAGGAGAGACCCAGTACTTC	CASSTGGGETQYF
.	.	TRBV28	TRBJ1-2	TGTGCCAGCAGTTTCAGTAACTATGGCTACACCTTC	CASSFSNYGYTF
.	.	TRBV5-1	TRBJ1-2	TGCGCCAGCAGCGGGCGGGGAGTCTCTAGGCTCGACTATGGCTACACCTTC	CASSGRGVSRLDYGYTF
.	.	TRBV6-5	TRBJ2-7	TGTGCCAGCAGTTCGGCAGACACCTACGAGCAGTACTTC	CASSSADTYEQYF
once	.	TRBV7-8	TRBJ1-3	TGTGCCAGCAGCTCGGACAGCCGCTCTGGAAACACCATATATTTT	CASSSDSRSGNTIYF
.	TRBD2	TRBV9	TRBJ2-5	TGTGCCAGCAGCGACTCCCCACTAGCGGGGAAAGGAGAGACCCAGTACTTC	CASSDSPLAGKGETQYF
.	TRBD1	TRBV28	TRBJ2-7	TGTGCCAGCAGTTTAAGGCGTCCGGGACAGGGGCGTGACGAGCAGTACTTC	CASSLRRPGQGRDEQYF
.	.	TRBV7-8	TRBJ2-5	TGTGCCAGCAGCTCCCCGGGGGGCGAAGAGACCCAGTACTTC	CASSSPGGEETQYF
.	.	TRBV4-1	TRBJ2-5	TGCGCCAGCAGCCAATCTGACAGGTTTGCGGAGACCCAGTACTTC	CASSQSDRFAETQYF
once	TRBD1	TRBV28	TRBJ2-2	TGTGCCAGCAGTCTAGGGGGCAGAACCGGGGAGCTGTTTTTT	CASSLGGRTGELFF
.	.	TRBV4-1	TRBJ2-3	TGCGCCAGCAGCCAATATAGCGGTGCCCGCACAGATACGCAGTATTTT	CASSQYSGARTDTQYF
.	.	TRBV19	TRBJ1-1	TGTGCCAGTAAAGAGGAGGCTGAAGCTTTCTTT	CASKEEAEAFF
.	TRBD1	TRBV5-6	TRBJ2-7	TGTGCCAGCAGCTTTCCAGGGGGCTCCTACGAGCAGTACTTC	CASSFPGGSYEQYF
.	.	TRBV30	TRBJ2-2	TGTGCCCTCCACGAAGGGGCCAACGGGGAGCTGTTTTTT	CALHEGANGELFF
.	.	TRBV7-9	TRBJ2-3	TGTGCCAGCAGCTTTCACACAGATACGCAGTATTTT	CASSFHTDTQYF
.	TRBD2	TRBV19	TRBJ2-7	TGTGCCAGTAGTTCTGGACTAGCTGTTACCTACGAGCAGTACTTC	CASSSGLAVTYEQYF
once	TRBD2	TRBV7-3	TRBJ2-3	TGTGCCAGCAGCCGCTCGGTTAGCGGGATAGGGTATACGCAGTATTTT	CASSRSVSGIGYTQYF
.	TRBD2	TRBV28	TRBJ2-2	TGTGCCAGCCGGGGGGTTACGAACACCGGGGAGCTGTTTTTT	CASRGVTNTGELFF
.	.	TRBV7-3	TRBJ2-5	TGTGCCAGCAGCGTCGGGGGACCATGGGAGACCCAGTACTTC	CASSVGGPWETQYF
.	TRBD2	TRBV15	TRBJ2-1	TGTGCCACCAGCAGAGGCGGTAGCGGGAGGGTCTCCTACAATGAGCAGTTCTTC	CATSRGGSGRVSYNEQFF
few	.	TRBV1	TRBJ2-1	TGCACCAGCAGCCACAGCGGGAGGTGTATGGGTGAGCAGTTCTTC	CTSSHSGRCMGEQFF